Listed below are T cell receptor beta chains from one sample, sequenced in a study of T cell responses to AZD1222 COVID-19 vaccine. Method: immunoSEQ multiplex PCR; TCRdb's copy keeps in-frame clones and lacks some. This sample has 180,000 or so clones, with approximately 90% found just once. The sample consisted of peripheral blood, taken 28 days after the second AZD1222 dose. The receptors here all came from an adult who received the AZD1222 COVID-19 vaccine. The CDR3 runs from the conserved cysteine through the conserved F or W. D genes are given only for firm matches. The size of a clone is reported for some rows only, either as once, few or many, or as a class for expanded clones.

cdr3_aa: CASSLTGHGGDEAFF
cdr3_nt: TGTGCCAGCAGTTTAACCGGACACGGGGGGGATGAAGCTTTCTTT
j_call: TRBJ1-1
clone_size: NA
v_call: TRBV28
d_call: NA

cdr3_aa: CASSSPGLAYEQYF
cdr3_nt: TGTGCCAGCAGCTCACCGGGACTAGCCTACGAGCAGTACTTC
j_call: TRBJ2-7
clone_size: NA
v_call: TRBV7-8
d_call: TRBD2

cdr3_aa: CASSVGVSGIADTQYF
cdr3_nt: TGTGCCAGCAGCGTAGGAGTTTCGGGAATCGCAGATACGCAGTATTTT
j_call: TRBJ2-3
clone_size: NA
v_call: TRBV9
d_call: NA

cdr3_aa: CASSLGVPGETQYF
cdr3_nt: TGTGCCAGCAGCCTCGGAGTCCCGGGGGAGACCCAGTACTTC
j_call: TRBJ2-5
clone_size: NA
v_call: TRBV6-2/TRBV6-3
d_call: NA

cdr3_aa: CASSQEGSSGANVLTF
cdr3_nt: TGCGCCAGCAGCCAAGAGGGAAGCTCTGGGGCCAACGTCCTGACTTTC
j_call: TRBJ2-6
clone_size: NA
v_call: TRBV4-3
d_call: NA

cdr3_aa: CASSRDTAANTQYF
cdr3_nt: TGCGCCAGCAGCCGTGACACCGCGGCAAATACGCAGTATTTT
j_call: TRBJ2-3
clone_size: NA
v_call: TRBV5-1
d_call: NA

cdr3_aa: CASSWTGISGNTIYF
cdr3_nt: TGTGCCAGCAGCTGGACAGGGATAAGTGGAAACACCATATATTTT
j_call: TRBJ1-3
clone_size: NA
v_call: TRBV7-8
d_call: TRBD1

cdr3_aa: CASRTGGSNQPQHF
cdr3_nt: TGTGCCAGCAGGACAGGGGGAAGCAATCAGCCCCAGCATTTT
j_call: TRBJ1-5
clone_size: NA
v_call: TRBV6-5
d_call: TRBD1

cdr3_aa: CASSSRPGRINEKLFF
cdr3_nt: TGTGCCAGCAGTTCCCGACCGGGACGTATTAATGAAAAACTGTTTTTT
j_call: TRBJ1-4
clone_size: NA
v_call: TRBV6-2/TRBV6-3
d_call: NA

cdr3_aa: CASSPRDGSSYNEQFF
cdr3_nt: TGTGCCAGCAGCCCCCGGGACGGTAGCTCCTACAATGAGCAGTTCTTC
j_call: TRBJ2-1
clone_size: NA
v_call: TRBV7-9
d_call: NA

cdr3_aa: CASTRDIDTQYF
cdr3_nt: TGTGCCTCGACCAGGGATATAGATACGCAGTATTTT
j_call: TRBJ2-3
clone_size: NA
v_call: TRBV30
d_call: NA

cdr3_aa: CASREISLGLYEQYF
cdr3_nt: TGTGCCAGCAGGGAAATTAGCCTTGGGCTCTACGAGCAGTACTTC
j_call: TRBJ2-7
clone_size: NA
v_call: TRBV28
d_call: NA

cdr3_aa: CATRGTVAKNIQYF
cdr3_nt: TGTGCCACCCGGGGGACGGTAGCCAAAAACATTCAGTACTTC
j_call: TRBJ2-4
clone_size: NA
v_call: TRBV11-2
d_call: NA

cdr3_aa: CASIWAGVNENTEAFF
cdr3_nt: TGTGCCAGCATCTGGGCGGGAGTCAACGAGAACACTGAAGCTTTCTTT
j_call: TRBJ1-1
clone_size: once
v_call: TRBV28
d_call: NA

cdr3_aa: CASSDRTSGSGDYNEQFF
cdr3_nt: TGCGCCAGCAGTGATAGGACTAGCGGGAGTGGGGACTACAATGAGCAGTTCTTC
j_call: TRBJ2-1
clone_size: NA
v_call: TRBV10-1
d_call: TRBD2

cdr3_aa: CASSPVGGRGETQYF
cdr3_nt: TGTGCCAGCAGTCCGGTCGGCGGGAGAGGGGAGACCCAGTACTTC
j_call: TRBJ2-5
clone_size: NA
v_call: TRBV6-5
d_call: TRBD2

cdr3_aa: CASSRDRRTSGSTDTQYF
cdr3_nt: TGTGCCAGCAGCCGAGATCGACGGACTAGCGGGAGCACAGATACGCAGTATTTT
j_call: TRBJ2-3
clone_size: NA
v_call: TRBV27
d_call: TRBD2

cdr3_aa: CASSLESRGEATQYF
cdr3_nt: TGTGCCAGCAGCTTGGAATCTAGAGGGGAAGCGACCCAGTACTTC
j_call: TRBJ2-5
clone_size: NA
v_call: TRBV5-6
d_call: NA

cdr3_aa: CASRGAVQETQYF
cdr3_nt: TGTGCCAGCAGGGGAGCGGTTCAAGAGACCCAGTACTTC
j_call: TRBJ2-5
clone_size: NA
v_call: TRBV28
d_call: NA

cdr3_aa: CAWSPQGETQYF
cdr3_nt: TGTGCCTGGAGTCCCCAGGGAGAGACCCAGTACTTC
j_call: TRBJ2-5
clone_size: NA
v_call: TRBV30
d_call: NA

cdr3_aa: CASSTGTSWGTQYF
cdr3_nt: TGTGCTAGCAGCACGGGGACCTCCTGGGGGACCCAGTACTTC
j_call: TRBJ2-5
clone_size: NA
v_call: TRBV7-7
d_call: NA

cdr3_aa: CASSAGANGELFF
cdr3_nt: TGTGCAAGTTCAGCGGGAGCGAACGGGGAGCTGTTTTTT
j_call: TRBJ2-2
clone_size: NA
v_call: TRBV12-2
d_call: NA

cdr3_aa: CATSDSGTDSPYEQYF
cdr3_nt: TGTGCCACCAGTGATTCCGGGACAGACTCCCCCTACGAGCAGTACTTC
j_call: TRBJ2-7
clone_size: NA
v_call: TRBV24-1
d_call: TRBD1

cdr3_aa: CAISVTGQENNEQFF
cdr3_nt: TGTGCCATCAGTGTGACGGGACAAGAGAACAATGAGCAGTTCTTC
j_call: TRBJ2-1
clone_size: NA
v_call: TRBV10-3
d_call: NA

cdr3_aa: CASSEMRSTGELFF
cdr3_nt: TGTGCCAGCAGTGAGATGCGATCCACCGGGGAGCTGTTTTTT
j_call: TRBJ2-2
clone_size: NA
v_call: TRBV2
d_call: NA

cdr3_aa: CASSLSRLAGGSTDTQYF
cdr3_nt: TGTGCCAGCAGCTTGTCAAGATTAGCGGGAGGGAGCACAGATACGCAGTATTTT
j_call: TRBJ2-3
clone_size: NA
v_call: TRBV5-4
d_call: TRBD2

cdr3_aa: CASSQGELRNTEAFF
cdr3_nt: TGTGCCAGCAGCCAAGGAGAATTGCGGAACACTGAAGCTTTCTTT
j_call: TRBJ1-1
clone_size: NA
v_call: TRBV3-1/TRBV3-2
d_call: NA

cdr3_aa: CASSLDRDGETQYF
cdr3_nt: TGTGCCAGCAGCTTGGACAGGGATGGAGAGACCCAGTACTTC
j_call: TRBJ2-5
clone_size: NA
v_call: TRBV14
d_call: TRBD1

cdr3_aa: CASSLGDGSYSNQPQHF
cdr3_nt: TGCGCCAGCAGCTTGGGGGACGGTAGTTATAGCAATCAGCCCCAGCATTTT
j_call: TRBJ1-5
clone_size: NA
v_call: TRBV5-1
d_call: NA

cdr3_aa: CASISAASTDTQYF
cdr3_nt: TGTGCCAGCATTTCAGCCGCCAGCACAGATACGCAGTATTTT
j_call: TRBJ2-3
clone_size: NA
v_call: TRBV28
d_call: NA

cdr3_aa: CASSPPKGELYNEQFF
cdr3_nt: TGTGCCAGCAGTCCCCCCAAGGGGGAGCTATACAATGAGCAGTTCTTC
j_call: TRBJ2-1
clone_size: NA
v_call: TRBV28
d_call: NA

cdr3_aa: CASSLGGRSNGELFF
cdr3_nt: TGTGCCAGCAGCTTAGGCGGGAGGTCTAACGGGGAGCTGTTTTTT
j_call: TRBJ2-2
clone_size: NA
v_call: TRBV7-2
d_call: TRBD2

cdr3_aa: CASSLAGTVSSEQYF
cdr3_nt: TGCGCCAGCAGCTTGGCCGGGACAGTCTCCAGCGAGCAGTACTTC
j_call: TRBJ2-7
clone_size: NA
v_call: TRBV5-1
d_call: TRBD1

cdr3_aa: CASSGGRGRSYEQYF
cdr3_nt: TGTGCCAGCAGCGGGGGCAGGGGGAGGTCCTACGAGCAGTACTTC
j_call: TRBJ2-7
clone_size: few
v_call: TRBV7-2
d_call: NA

cdr3_aa: CASSPTGNREQFF
cdr3_nt: TGTGCTAGCAGCCCGACAGGGAATCGCGAGCAGTTCTTC
j_call: TRBJ2-1
clone_size: NA
v_call: TRBV7-7
d_call: TRBD1

cdr3_aa: CASSLRDRAAYGYTF
cdr3_nt: TGTGCCAGCAGTCTCCGGGACAGGGCCGCCTATGGCTACACCTTC
j_call: TRBJ1-2
clone_size: once
v_call: TRBV6-5
d_call: TRBD1

cdr3_aa: CASSPGRQPQHF
cdr3_nt: TGTGCCAGCAGTCCCGGCAGGCAGCCCCAGCATTTT
j_call: TRBJ1-5
clone_size: NA
v_call: TRBV28
d_call: NA

cdr3_aa: CASRGAFTEAFF
cdr3_nt: TGTGCCAGCAGAGGGGCTTTCACTGAAGCTTTCTTT
j_call: TRBJ1-1
clone_size: NA
v_call: TRBV27
d_call: NA

cdr3_aa: CASSPGTANTGELFF
cdr3_nt: TGTGCCAGCAGCCCCGGGACAGCGAACACCGGGGAGCTGTTTTTT
j_call: TRBJ2-2
clone_size: few
v_call: TRBV2
d_call: TRBD1

cdr3_aa: CASSSGGQRGTYEQYF
cdr3_nt: TGTGCCAGCAGTTCCGGGGGGCAGCGGGGGACCTACGAGCAGTACTTC
j_call: TRBJ2-7
clone_size: NA
v_call: TRBV28
d_call: TRBD2

cdr3_aa: CASSPQDSYNEQFF
cdr3_nt: TGTGCCAGCAGCCCTCAGGACAGTTACAATGAGCAGTTCTTC
j_call: TRBJ2-1
clone_size: NA
v_call: TRBV4-2
d_call: NA

cdr3_aa: CASSQGPGQTHEEQYF
cdr3_nt: TGCGCCAGCAGCCAAGGTCCTGGACAGACTCATGAGGAGCAGTACTTC
j_call: TRBJ2-7
clone_size: NA
v_call: TRBV4-1
d_call: NA

cdr3_aa: CASTNSGLGYTF
cdr3_nt: TGTGCCAGCACCAACTCCGGGTTAGGCTACACCTTC
j_call: TRBJ1-2
clone_size: NA
v_call: TRBV3-1/TRBV3-2
d_call: NA

cdr3_aa: CAWSPGTDTQYF
cdr3_nt: TGTGCCTGGAGCCCGGGGACAGATACGCAGTATTTT
j_call: TRBJ2-3
clone_size: NA
v_call: TRBV30
d_call: NA

cdr3_aa: CASSPLGQNTGELFF
cdr3_nt: TGTGCCAGCAGTCCCCTGGGACAGAACACCGGGGAGCTGTTTTTT
j_call: TRBJ2-2
clone_size: few
v_call: TRBV6-5
d_call: NA